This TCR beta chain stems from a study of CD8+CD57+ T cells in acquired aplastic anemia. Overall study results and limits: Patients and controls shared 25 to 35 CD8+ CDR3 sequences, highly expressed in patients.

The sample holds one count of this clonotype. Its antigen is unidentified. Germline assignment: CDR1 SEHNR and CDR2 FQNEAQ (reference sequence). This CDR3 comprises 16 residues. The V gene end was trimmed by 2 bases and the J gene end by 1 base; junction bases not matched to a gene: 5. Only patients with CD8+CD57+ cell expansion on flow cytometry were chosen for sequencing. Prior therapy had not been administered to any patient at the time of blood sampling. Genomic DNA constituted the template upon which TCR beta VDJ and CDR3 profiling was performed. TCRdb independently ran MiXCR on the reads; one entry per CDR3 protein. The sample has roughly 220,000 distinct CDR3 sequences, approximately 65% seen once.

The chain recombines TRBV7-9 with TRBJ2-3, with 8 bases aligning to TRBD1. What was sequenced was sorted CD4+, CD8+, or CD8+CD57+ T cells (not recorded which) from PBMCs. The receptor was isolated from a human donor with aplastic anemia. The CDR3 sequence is CASSLFGRGRTDTQYF. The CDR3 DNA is TGTGCCAGCAGCTTATTTGGCAGGGGGCGCACAGATACGCAGTATTTT.